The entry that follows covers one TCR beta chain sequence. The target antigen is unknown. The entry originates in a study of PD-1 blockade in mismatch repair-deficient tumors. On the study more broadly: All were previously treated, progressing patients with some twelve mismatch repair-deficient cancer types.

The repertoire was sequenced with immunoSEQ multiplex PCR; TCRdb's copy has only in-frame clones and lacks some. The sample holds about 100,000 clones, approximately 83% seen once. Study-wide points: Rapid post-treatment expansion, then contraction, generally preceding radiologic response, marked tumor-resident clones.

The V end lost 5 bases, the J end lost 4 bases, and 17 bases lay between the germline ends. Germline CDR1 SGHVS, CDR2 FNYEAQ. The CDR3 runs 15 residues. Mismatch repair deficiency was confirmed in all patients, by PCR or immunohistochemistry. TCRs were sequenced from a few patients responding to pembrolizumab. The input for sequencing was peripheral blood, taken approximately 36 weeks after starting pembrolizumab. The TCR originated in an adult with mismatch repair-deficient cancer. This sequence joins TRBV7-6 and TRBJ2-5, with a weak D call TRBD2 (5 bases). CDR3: CASSPGRTQGETQYF. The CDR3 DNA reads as TGTGCCAGCAGCCCCGGCCGGACTCAAGGAGAGACCCAGTACTTC.